The following is a T cell receptor beta chain sequence with its context. Its antigen is unidentified. The data are from a study of T cell responses to AZD1222 COVID-19 vaccine. The method was immunoSEQ multiplex PCR; TCRdb's version includes in-frame clones alone and lacks a portion of them. The sample yields approximately 120,000 clones, 91% seen once. J lost 2 bases, V lost 0 bases, and 5 bases had no gene match. Germline loops: CDR1 MDHEN, CDR2 SYDVKM. The CDR3 is 17 residues long. Study-wide results and caveats: Donors were chiefly white British, with a greater number of females, and clonal diversity was perhaps underestimated. Two AZD1222 doses significantly raised spike-specific TCR breadth and depth over controls. Baseline antibody screening turned up just six seropositive AZD1222 recipients. As reported, nearly half of all spike-specific TCRs target variant regions that are unmutated.

Specimen: peripheral blood, collected on day 0 of AZD1222 vaccination. The receptor comes from an adult in good health. This chain links TRBV28 with TRBJ2-2, with 8 bases matching TRBD2. This chain's CDR3 is CASSLWAGGPNTGELFF. DNA of the CDR3: TGTGCCAGCAGTTTATGGGCGGGAGGCCCTAACACCGGGGAGCTGTTTTTT.